The next 20 T cell receptor beta chains were all read from a single sample in a study of blood T cell repertoires in COVID-19. Libraries were prepared by immunoSEQ multiplex PCR; TCRdb keeps only in-frame clonotypes and omits some of them. The table includes roughly 76,000 clones, around 80% detected once. The source material was peripheral blood. Receptors originate from a woman in her 70s with acute or convalescent COVID-19.

The rearrangement uses TRBV5-6 and TRBJ2-5; D remains unclear. Germline V lookup: CDR1 SGHDT, CDR2 YYEEEE. The CDR3 is 11 residues long. Trimming removed 4 bases from V and 3 bases from J, with 4 bases in between. The CDR3 DNA reads as TGTGCCAGCAGCCGCGAAGAGACCCAGTACTTC. The encoded protein is CASSREETQYF.

This clone showed up just a few times. The rearrangement links TRBV4-2 to TRBJ2-6, with D possibly TRBD1 on 6 matching bases. The length of the CDR3 is 16 residues. Trimming stripped 4 bases from V and 0 bases from J, with 10 bases between. The germline CDR1 and CDR2 sequences are LGHNA and YNFKEQ. The CDR3 region has the DNA TGTGCCAGCAGCCCCCAGGGGTCCTCTGGGGCCAACGTCCTGACTTTC. It yields the protein CASSPQGSSGANVLTF.

The rearrangement uses TRBV5-1 and TRBJ2-3; possible D gene TRBD2, 6 bases. This CDR3 comprises 18 residues. V was pared by 0 bases and J by 0 bases, with 17 bases between. Germline V CDR1 and CDR2: SGHRS, YFSETQ. This CDR3 reads CASSLDGTANPSTDTQYF. CDR3 coding DNA: TGCGCCAGCAGCTTGGACGGGACTGCGAACCCTAGCACAGATACGCAGTATTTT.

The rearrangement joins TRBV19 to TRBJ1-2, with TRBD1 as a possible D gene (6 bases). The CDR3 spans 15 residues. Germline CDR1 reads LNHDA; CDR2 reads SQIVND (reference sequence). Trimming took 3 bases from V and 4 from J, leaving 15 bases between them. CDR3 region: CASSISTGTTYGYTF. CDR3 bases: TGTGCCAGTAGTATTAGTACAGGGACTACCTATGGCTACACCTTC.

The chain has TRBV3-1 (or the pseudogene TRBV3-2) and TRBJ2-7; D might be TRBD1 (8 bases). V lost 0 bases and J 5 bases, leaving 14 bases between the germline ends. Germline-derived CDR1 and CDR2 are LGHDT and YNNKEL (reference sequence). The CDR3 consists of 15 residues. The CDR3 DNA reads as TGTGCCAGCAGCCAAGATCTTACAGGGGGGGACGAGCAGTACTTC. Its translation: CASSQDLTGGDEQYF.

This chain connects TRBV6-5 to TRBJ2-7; TRBD2 might be the D (6 bases). Germline V gene sequence: CDR1 MNHEY, CDR2 SVGAGI. V was clipped by 2 bases and J by 3 bases, with 8 bases between them. The CDR3 totals 13 residues. CDR3 protein: CASSYGGFYEQYF. In nucleotides, the CDR3 is TGTGCCAGCAGTTACGGGGGGTTCTACGAGCAGTACTTC.

CDR3 in amino acids: CASSPRTGAYEQYF. The CDR3 coding sequence is TGTGCCAGCAGCCCTCGGACAGGGGCCTACGAGCAGTACTTC. The chain carries TRBV7-6 and TRBJ2-7; the match to TRBD1 covers 9 bases. With 5 bases clipped from V and 2 bases from J, the junction kept 4 bases outside the gene matches. The CDR3 sequence is 14 residues long. CDR1 SGHVS and CDR2 FNYEAQ come from the germline V gene.

V is TRBV9 and J is TRBJ1-4; TRBD1 is a possible D gene (6 bases). Germline lookup yields CDR1 SGDLS and CDR2 YYNGEE. V lost 5 bases and J lost 0, with 11 bases in between. This CDR3 is 15 amino acids long. This CDR3 reads CASSRTDTTNEKLFF. CDR3 nucleotide sequence: TGTGCCAGCAGTAGGACAGACACAACTAATGAAAAACTGTTTTTT.

The chain recombines TRBV2 with TRBJ1-1; D gene uncertain. V was shortened by 6 bases and J by 0 bases, with 8 bases between the two germline ends. CDR1 SNHLY and CDR2 FYNNEI come from the germline V gene. The CDR3 sequence is 13 residues long. The CDR3 here is CASSQNMNTEAFF. Here the CDR3 DNA reads TGTGCCAGCAGCCAAAACATGAACACTGAAGCTTTCTTT.

The gene calls are TRBV5-1 and TRBJ1-2, with 9 positions matching TRBD1. The CDR3 is 14 amino acids. Germline V gene sequence: CDR1 SGHRS, CDR2 YFSETQ. The ends lost 5 bases at V and 1 base at J; junction bases unmatched: 3. The CDR3 loop reads CASSGQGSNYGYTF. The CDR3 DNA is TGCGCCAGCAGTGGACAGGGGAGTAACTATGGCTACACCTTC.

In regard to this clone: The junction departs from the called germline gene at one end, perhaps through a read error. The rearrangement uses TRBV27 and TRBJ2-7; possible D gene TRBD2, 6 bases. This CDR3 comprises 11 residues. Germline loops: CDR1 MNHEY, CDR2 SMNVEV (reference sequence). This chain's CDR3 is CLSVGGYEQYF. The CDR3 DNA reads as TGCCTTTCTGTGGGAGGCTACGAGCAGTACTTC.

This sequence joins TRBV9 and TRBJ2-7; D is possibly TRBD2 (6 bases). V lost 4 bases and J lost 2, with 13 bases in between. Germline CDR1 SGDLS, CDR2 YYNGEE. The CDR3 covers 14 residues. The CDR3 bases are TGTGCCAGCAGCCCACGGACTACTACCTACGAGCAGTACTTC. It yields the protein CASSPRTTTYEQYF.

The chain employs TRBV3-1 (or the pseudogene TRBV3-2) and TRBJ2-7; D might be TRBD2 (6 bases). Between the trimmed V and J ends, which lost 1 base and 3 bases, there was a span of 13 bases. Germline V gene sequence: CDR1 LGHDT, CDR2 YNNKEL (reference sequence). This CDR3 is 15 amino acids long. The CDR3 loop reads CASSQGLAVDYEQYF. DNA for the CDR3: TGTGCCAGCAGCCAAGGGTTAGCGGTCGACTACGAGCAGTACTTC.

The gene calls are TRBV5-1 and TRBJ1-2; no clear D. Germline V gives CDR1 SGHRS, CDR2 YFSETQ. This CDR3 comprises 14 residues. V lost 0 bases, J lost 2 bases, and 8 bases lay in between. The CDR3 region has the DNA TGCGCCAGCAGCTTGGCTGAGGCCAACTATGGCTACACCTTC. Its translation is CASSLAEANYGYTF.

This rearrangement joins TRBV21-1 to TRBJ2-3; the table's D gene call, TRBD1, was not cross checked with the DNA. TRBV21-1 represents a pseudogene. The CDR3 sequence is 15 residues long. Here the CDR3 reads CASSKTGQGTDTQYF. The CDR3 region has the DNA TGTGCCAGCAGCAAAACAGGGCAGGGTACAGATACGCAGTATTTT.

The genes are TRBV5-4 and TRBJ1-1; no firm D call. The CDR3 runs 15 residues. V dropped 2 bases and J dropped 2 bases, with 13 bases sitting between them. CDR1 is SGHNT and CDR2 is YYREEE in the germline V gene (reference sequence). CDR3 DNA sequence: TGTGCCAGCAGCTTAGGCGGGGAGGGTAACACTGAAGCTTTCTTT. This gives the protein CASSLGGEGNTEAFF. The complete variable domain, with remaining parts taken from reference TRBV5-4 and TRBJ1-1, reads ETGVTQSPTHLIKTRGQQVTLRCSSQSGHNTVSWYQQALGQGPQFIFQYYREEENGRGNFPPRFSGLQFPNYSSELNVNALELDDSALYLCASSLGGEGNTEAFFGQGTRLTVV.

This clone was found once. CDR3 sequence: CASSFRPLGLVGTGELFF. CDR3 DNA: TGTGCCAGCAGCTTTAGGCCGCTCGGACTAGTCGGCACCGGGGAGCTGTTTTTT. The genes are TRBV11-2 and TRBJ2-2; TRBD2 matches 7 bases. The CDR3 runs 18 residues. Germline CDR1 SGHAT, CDR2 FQNNGV. J lost 4 bases, V lost 3 bases, and 14 bases had no gene match.

This clone was observed once. V and J are TRBV7-3 and TRBJ1-1; 7 bases map to TRBD1. There are 14 residues in the CDR3. Losses at the gene ends were 2 bases for V and 1 base for J; bases not matched to a gene: 1. Germline assignment: CDR1 SGHTA and CDR2 FQGTGA. CDR3 sequence (DNA): TGTGCCAGCAGCTTAGAGGGGGCGAACACTGAAGCTTTCTTT. Translating gives CASSLEGANTEAFF. Based on the CDR3 plus reference TRBV7-3 and TRBJ1-1, the full variable domain is GAGVSQTPSNKVTEKGKYVELRCDPISGHTALYWYRQSLGQGPEFLIYFQGTGAADDSGLPNDRFFAVRPEGSVSTLKIQRTERGDSAVYLCASSLEGANTEAFFGQGTRLTVV.

This rearrangement joins TRBV5-1 to TRBJ2-1, with D maybe TRBD2 (5 bases). Germline CDR1 SGHRS, CDR2 YFSETQ. This CDR3 comprises 16 residues. The germline V and J ends were trimmed by 0 bases and 6 bases, with 16 bases remaining between them. This CDR3 is CASSLAIGRAGNEQFF. The CDR3 DNA follows: TGCGCCAGCAGCTTGGCAATAGGGCGGGCTGGCAATGAGCAGTTCTTC.

J is TRBJ2-4 and V is TRBV30, with D perhaps TRBD2 (6 bases). The CDR3 sequence is 12 residues long. V lost 6 bases, J lost 6 bases, and 12 bases lay in between. Germline-derived CDR1 and CDR2 are GTSNPN and SVGIG (reference sequence). The CDR3 is CACRRGGNIQYF. In DNA, the CDR3 is TGTGCCTGCCGGAGGGGCGGAAACATTCAGTACTTC.